This T cell receptor beta chain is drawn from a study of blood T cell repertoires in COVID-19. Study context: Nucleic acid was either cDNA or gDNA, and it came from T cells, B-cell-depleted T cells, or PBMCs.

Sequencing was performed with immunoSEQ multiplex PCR; in TCRdb, only in-frame clones are kept and a portion is missing. The table includes around 230,000 clones, approximately 83% detected once. Trimming removed 3 bases from V and 4 bases from J, with 6 bases in between. This CDR3 comprises 12 residues. In germline, CDR1 is KGHDR, CDR2 SFDVKD. This clone came up many times. The rearrangement joins TRBV24-1 to TRBJ2-7; D uncertain. Sample: PBMCs or T cells enriched from blood (not recorded which). This clonotype was obtained from a woman aged 40 to 55 with acute COVID-19. This CDR3 reads CATSDPGYEQYF. As DNA, the CDR3 is TGTGCCACCAGTGATCCCGGGTACGAGCAGTACTTC.